This passage covers 20 T cell receptor beta chains from one sample sequenced in a study of tumor-infiltrating lymphocytes in primary liver carcinoma. The template, 500 ng total RNA, yielded TCR beta cDNA made with a constant-region primer. Libraries of TCR beta came from three nested multiplex PCR rounds with slightly modified ARM-PCR. Researchers ran the first two PCR rounds for about 11 cycles each with TRBV1-TRBV30 forward primers and a C-beta reverse primer. TCRdb redid the calling of the multiplex PCR reads with MiXCR, one entry per CDR3 protein. The data show about 310,000 distinct CDR3 sequences, 65% seen once. Blood RNA came from unsorted whole blood; germline DNA was also extracted. The sequenced sample consisted of peripheral blood. The receptor source for this set is a middle-aged man with primary liver carcinoma and hepatitis B virus infection.

This clonotype came up a few times. The gene calls are TRBV7-9 and TRBJ2-4; 8 bases align to TRBD1. Germline loops: CDR1 SEHNR, CDR2 FQNEAQ (reference sequence). Trimming cost V 5 bases and J 6 bases; bases outside gene matches: 6. This CDR3 region has 14 residues. The CDR3 region is CASSTDRGGNIQYF. CDR3 DNA: TGTGCCAGCAGCACCGACAGGGGTGGAAACATTCAGTACTTC.

V usage is TRBV28 and J usage is TRBJ2-1; D possibly matches TRBD1 or TRBD2 (5 bases each). Per the germline V gene, CDR1 is MDHEN and CDR2 is SYDVKM. The CDR3 sequence is 16 residues long. Trimming stripped 7 bases from V and 4 bases from J, with 20 bases between. CDR3 in amino acids: CASIPRGEERYNEQFF. The CDR3 DNA is TGTGCCAGCATACCTAGGGGAGAGGAACGATACAATGAGCAGTTCTTC. Full variable domain (missing parts from reference TRBV28 and TRBJ2-1): DVKVTQSSRYLVKRTGEKVFLECVQDMDHENMFWYRQDPGLGLRLIYFSYDVKMKEKGDIPEGYSVSREKKERFSLILESASTNQTSMYLCASIPRGEERYNEQFFGPGTRLTVL.

Points on this clonotype: Germline and junction disagree at one end, which may indicate a read error. The V and J genes are TRBV29-1 and TRBJ2-1, with no clear D. The CDR3 loop spans 10 amino acids. CDR1 is SQVTM and CDR2 is ANQGSEA in the germline V gene. The CDR3 DNA reads as TGCATCGTTGTCTACAATGAGGAGTTCTTC. It codes for CIVVYNEEFF.

The table lists this clonotype with many counts. A much larger clone sits a single nucleotide away, making a read error possible. V usage is TRBV5-1 and J usage is TRBJ1-1; D not resolved. Germline assignment: CDR1 SGHRS and CDR2 YFSETQ. The CDR3 has 13 residues. This CDR3 reads CASSLEANTEAFF. DNA for the CDR3: TGTGCCAGCAGCTTAGAGGCGAACACTGAAGCTTTCTTT.

The V call is TRBV12-3 or TRBV12-4, the J call TRBJ2-2; TRBD2 is a possible D gene (5 bases). V lost 7 bases and J 4 bases, leaving 16 bases between the germline ends. The CDR3 runs 15 residues. CDR3 amino acids: CASTIGVAGTGELFF. Written as DNA, the CDR3 is TGTGCCAGCACCATTGGGGTTGCGGGCACCGGGGAGCTGTTTTTT.

About this clonotype itself: A much larger clone lies a single base off, so this may be a read error. This chain joins TRBV6-5 and TRBJ2-7, with 8 bases aligning to TRBD1. The junction had 15 bases not matched to a gene; V was cut back by 7 bases and J by 7 bases. The CDR3 has 15 amino acids. Germline CDR1 MNHEY, CDR2 SVGAGI. CDR3 sequence: CASTDQRQGAREQYF. Here the CDR3 DNA reads TGTGCCAGCACTGACCAACGGCAGGGGGCGAGGGAGCAGTACTTC.

The chain joins TRBV6-2 or TRBV6-3 to TRBJ2-5; D unclear. Trimming stripped 10 bases from V and 5 bases from J, with 17 bases between. This CDR3 spans 13 amino acids. CDR1 MNHEY and CDR2 SVGEGT come from the germline V gene. CDR3 sequence reads: CANTYAPQETQYF. In nucleotides, the CDR3 is TGTGCCAACACTTATGCACCGCAGGAGACCCAGTACTTC.

At least ten counts were recorded for this clonotype. V gene TRBV29-1 combines with J gene TRBJ2-6; D call uncertain. The germline V and J ends were trimmed by 2 bases and 0 bases, with 5 bases remaining between them. This CDR3 is 14 amino acids long. Germline V gene sequence: CDR1 SQVTM, CDR2 ANQGSEA. CDR3 DNA sequence: TGCAGCGTTGAATCGCCCTCTGGGGCCAACGTCCTGACTTTC. It specifies CSVESPSGANVLTF. Variable domain in full (rest from reference TRBV29-1 and TRBJ2-6): SAVISQKPSRDICQRGTSLTIQCQVDSQVTMMFWYRQQPGQSLTLIATANQGSEATYESGFVIDKFPISRPNLTFSTLTVSNMSPEDSSIYLCSVESPSGANVLTFGAGSRLTVL.

About this clonotype itself: Compared with germline, one end of the junction differs, possibly owing to a read error. V is TRBV5-1 and J is TRBJ2-3; TRBD1 is a possible D gene (5 bases). The CDR3 sequence is 14 residues long. Germline-derived CDR1 and CDR2 are SGHRS and YFSETQ. The CDR3: CASSLGQPTDMQYF. CDR3 nucleotide sequence: TGCGCCAGCAGCTTGGGACAGCCCACAGATATGCAGTATTTT. The full variable domain, in which reference TRBV5-1 and TRBJ2-3 provide the parts outside the CDR3, is KAGVTQTPRYLIKTRGQQVTLSCSPISGHRSVSWYQQTPGQGLQFLFEYFSETQRNKGNFPGRFSGRQFSNSRSEMNVSTLELGDSALYLCASSLGQPTDMQYFGPGTRLTVL.

Remarks on this clonotype: This may be a read error, as it is one base from a much larger clone. CDR3 sequence: CASSQFPGQNYEQYF. The CDR3 nucleotides read TGCGCCAGCAGCCAATTTCCGGGACAGAACTACGAGCAGTACTTC. The chain couples TRBV4-1 to TRBJ2-7; 7 bases fit TRBD1. V lost 2 bases and J lost 3; bases outside the gene matches: 7. CDR1 MGHRA and CDR2 YSYEKL come from the germline V gene. CDR3 length equals 15 residues.

This sequence joins TRBV24-1 and TRBJ2-1; a weak D match, TRBD2 (6 bases). Germline lookup yields CDR1 KGHDR and CDR2 SFDVKD. V was pared by 5 bases and J by 4 bases, with 11 bases between. The CDR3 is made up of 14 amino acids. CDR3 protein: CATSGGTVYNEQFF. The CDR3, as DNA: TGTGCCACCAGTGGCGGGACGGTGTACAATGAGCAGTTCTTC.

Points on this clonotype: A read error is likely, as this CDR3 ends without the conserved phenylalanine or tryptophan. The J gene is TRBJ2-3, the V gene TRBV11-2, with D possibly being TRBD1 (5 bases). The CDR3 consists of 15 residues. Trimming removed 1 base at V and 0 bases at J, with 8 bases between. In germline, CDR1 is SGHAT, CDR2 FQNNGV. Here the CDR3 DNA reads TGTGCCAGCAGCTTAGCACAGGTTAGCACAGATACGCAGTATCTT. Translated, it gives CASSLAQVSTDTQYL.

Of note for this clonotype: A read error may produce the germline difference seen at one junction end. The chain links TRBV11-1 to TRBJ2-1; 11 bases agree with TRBD2. The CDR3 consists of 18 residues. Germline V gives CDR1 SGHAT, CDR2 FQDESV (reference sequence). For the CDR3, the DNA is TGTGCTAGCAGCCCGACTAGCGGGATAGGGGACTCCTACAATGAGCAGATCTTC. Translation: CASSPTSGIGDSYNEQIF. The full variable domain, its missing parts supplied by reference TRBV11-1 and TRBJ2-1, is EAEVAQSPRYKITEKSQAVAFWCDPISGHATLYWYRQILGQGPELLVQFQDESVVDDSQLPKDRFSAERLKGVDSTLKIQPAELGDSAMYLCASSPTSGIGDSYNEQIFGPGTRLTVL.

V gene TRBV7-2 combines with J gene TRBJ2-3; D gene unclear. Trimming removed 6 bases at V and 5 bases at J, with 9 bases between. The CDR3 is 12 amino acids. Germline CDR1 and CDR2: SGHTA and FQGNSA. This CDR3 reads CASRSIQDTQYF. The CDR3 DNA reads as TGTGCCAGCAGGTCCATACAAGATACGCAGTATTTT.

For this clonotype: No conserved phenylalanine or tryptophan ends this CDR3, so it is likely a read error. The rearrangement uses TRBV5-1 and TRBJ1-4, with D possibly matching TRBD1 (6 bases). This CDR3 region has 15 residues. Trimming cost V 4 bases and J 6 bases, with 16 bases left between them. Germline V lookup: CDR1 SGHRS, CDR2 YFSETQ. CDR3 DNA sequence: TGCGCCAGCAGCCCTGGGGGCCGGAGGGATGAAAAACTGTTTTAT. Protein sequence: CASSPGGRRDEKLFY.

About this clonotype itself: A much larger clone lies one base from this, so it may be a read error. This sequence joins TRBV6-1 and TRBJ2-4, with D unresolved. V lost 8 bases, J lost 7 bases, and 12 bases lay in between. The germline V gene encodes CDR1 MNHNS and CDR2 SASEGT. The CDR3 contains 12 residues. CDR3 nucleotide sequence: TGTGCCAGCGCATGCATTGCGAACATTCAGTACTTC. Residues: CASACIANIQYF.

This clonotype was counted many times. The gene calls are TRBV29-1 and TRBJ1-1; no reliable D call. CDR1 SQVTM and CDR2 ANQGSEA come from the germline V gene. V lost 4 bases, J lost 8 bases, and 11 bases lay in between. The CDR3 has 11 residues. The CDR3: CSVADSGEAFF. CDR3 sequence (DNA): TGCAGCGTTGCAGACTCGGGGGAAGCTTTCTTT.

Concerning this clonotype itself: This could be a read error, since a much larger clone is one nucleotide away. The CDR3 here is CASGQGTAQETQYF. CDR3 DNA sequence: TGCGCCAGCGGCCAAGGGACAGCCCAAGAGACCCAGTACTTC. The chain links TRBV4-1 to TRBJ2-5; the match to TRBD1 covers 7 bases. This CDR3 has 14 amino acids. Germline loops: CDR1 MGHRA, CDR2 YSYEKL.

With regard to this clonotype: A read error may explain this, as a much larger clone is one base away. CDR3 sequence (DNA): TGTGCCAGCATCCCCGCCGGGAGGGGATTGGATGAGCAGTTCTTC. Amino acid sequence: CASIPAGRGLDEQFF. This chain connects TRBV6-2 or TRBV6-3 to TRBJ2-1; TRBD2 agrees at 8 bases. Germline assignment: CDR1 MNHEY and CDR2 SVGEGT. The trim removed 7 bases at V and 8 bases at J, leaving 13 bases unmatched. This CDR3 has 15 amino acids.

Only one count was recorded for this clonotype. As the CDR3 is not closed by the conserved phenylalanine or tryptophan, this likely results from a read error. V usage is TRBV28 and J usage is TRBJ1-1; possible D gene TRBD1, 6 bases. This CDR3 has 15 residues. Deletions cut 6 bases from V and 4 bases from J, with 18 bases between. Germline assignment: CDR1 MDHEN and CDR2 SYDVKM. The CDR3 region is CASSFGQGRSTEAFS. CDR3 DNA sequence: TGTGCCAGCAGCTTCGGGCAGGGGAGGTCCACTGAAGCTTTCTCT.